This entry is about one T cell receptor beta chain. The target antigen is unknown. These data belong to a study of OX40 agonist ivuxolimab in advanced cancers. Across the study: Patients were dosed with the agonistic anti-OX40 (CD134) antibody ivuxolimab. Two patients with cutaneous melanoma and one with hepatocellular carcinoma, three in total, showed partial responses.

Profiling relied on immunoSEQ multiplex PCR, and the TCRdb table lists in-frame clones only, not all of them. This sample yields tens of thousands of clones, of which 75% to 85% are seen a single time; 4% to 4.5% belongs to the top ten. Whole-study findings and limits: CD8+ T cells (on average) carried more expanded clones than CD4+ T cells. Some of the lowest clonal expansion was seen in partial responders at 0.1-3.0 mg/kg.

The germline CDR1 and CDR2 sequences are SGHDT and YYEEEE. J was trimmed by 2 bases and V by 4 bases; bases with no gene match: 7. This CDR3 has 16 amino acids. The genes are TRBV5-6 and TRBJ2-3; 10 positions agree with TRBD2. The clonotype was recovered from an adult with an advanced solid tumor such as melanoma, head and neck, liver or kidney cancer. The sequencing used CD4+ or CD8+ T cells sorted from blood, collected in a trial of the OX40 agonist ivuxolimab. The DNA of the CDR3 is TGTGCCAGCAGCCGGATTGGGACTAGCGACACAGATACGCAGTATTTT. Translating gives CASSRIGTSDTDTQYF.